This TCR beta chain was captured in a study of T cell changes during pregnancy in multiple sclerosis (dated by TCRdb to the late 2010s). For the wider study: Changes in the T cell repertoire over the course of pregnancy were examined in this study in women with multiple sclerosis.

This clone has only one observation. Its cognate antigen has yet to be identified. One base away there is no much larger clone; base qualities are not given. Trimmed from V: 6 bases; trimmed from J: 5 bases; junction bases lacking a gene match: 10. The germline V gene encodes CDR1 SQVTM and CDR2 ANQGSEA. Reading from cysteine to phenylalanine, the CDR3 counts 14 amino acids. Just the 42-base CDR3 DNA is kept, in frame starting at base 1. The method behind the library was the immunoSEQ multiplex PCR assay. TCRdb obtained this table from immuneACCESS and retained in-frame rearrangements with V and J assigned. These tables miss some clones; where compared with another copy, unresolved V genes account for less than half of the shortfall, and the remainder is unexplained. The sample yields roughly 38,000 clones; around 93% were counted once. The ten largest clones represent roughly 8.3% of the sample.

This TCR came from a female donor with multiple sclerosis, enrolled in a pregnancy study. The input for sequencing was CD8+ T cells from peripheral blood mononuclear cells, taken in the third trimester of pregnancy. The chain is made from TRBV29-1 and TRBJ2-5; TRBD1 agrees with 9 junctional bases. The CDR3 sequence is CSVAGTGSLETQYF. The base sequence is TGCAGCGTGGCCGGGACAGGGAGTCTGGAGACCCAGTACTTC.